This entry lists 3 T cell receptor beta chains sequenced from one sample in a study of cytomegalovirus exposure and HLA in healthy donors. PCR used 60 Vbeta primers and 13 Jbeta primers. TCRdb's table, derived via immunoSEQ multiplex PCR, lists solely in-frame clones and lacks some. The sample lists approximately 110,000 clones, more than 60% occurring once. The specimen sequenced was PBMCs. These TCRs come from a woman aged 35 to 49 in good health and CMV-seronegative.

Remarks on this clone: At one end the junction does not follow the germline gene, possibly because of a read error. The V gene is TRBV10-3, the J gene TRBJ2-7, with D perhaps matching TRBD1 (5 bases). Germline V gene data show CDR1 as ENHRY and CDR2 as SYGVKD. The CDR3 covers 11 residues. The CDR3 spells CAISTGYEQCF. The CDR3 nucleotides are TGTGCCATCAGTACAGGCTACGAGCAGTGCTTC.

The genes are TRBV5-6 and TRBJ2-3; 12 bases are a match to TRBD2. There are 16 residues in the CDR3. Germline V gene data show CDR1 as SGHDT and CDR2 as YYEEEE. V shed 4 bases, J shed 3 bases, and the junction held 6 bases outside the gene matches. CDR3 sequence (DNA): TGTGCCAGCAGCCTGCTAGCGGGGGGGCGGACAGATACGCAGTATTTT. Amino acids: CASSLLAGGRTDTQYF.

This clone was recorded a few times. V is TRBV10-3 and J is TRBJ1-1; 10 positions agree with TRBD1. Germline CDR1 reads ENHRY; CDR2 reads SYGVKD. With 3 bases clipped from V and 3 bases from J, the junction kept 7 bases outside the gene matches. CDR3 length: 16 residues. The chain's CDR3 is CAISDFRGQGYTEAFF. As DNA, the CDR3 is TGTGCCATCAGTGATTTCCGGGGACAGGGGTACACTGAAGCTTTCTTT.